This TCR beta chain was sequenced for a study of T cells in Graves' hyperthyroidism and ophthalmopathy. Study overall: Peripheral blood sampling occurred at initial diagnosis, before any treatment.

Many counts were recorded for this clonotype. Trimming pared 0 bases from V and 1 base from J, leaving 11 bases between. The CDR3 loop spans 15 amino acids. The germline CDR1 and CDR2 sequences are SGDLS and YYNGEE. RNA transcripts were the template for amplifying TCR beta CDR3 regions. The HTBI primer set was used in a first-round RT-PCR of the TCR CDR3. TCRdb ran MiXCR on the multiplex PCR reads and lists one entry per CDR3 protein. The top ten hold approximately 4% of the sample, which has 350,000 to 400,000 distinct CDR3 sequences, about a fifth seen once. The chain carries TRBV9 and TRBJ2-7; D unresolved. What was sequenced was blood. The source is a young woman with Graves' hyperthyroidism. The CDR3 DNA is TGTGCCAGCAGCGTAGACGTGGCTCCGTCCTACGAGCAGTACTTC. This gives the protein CASSVDVAPSYEQYF.